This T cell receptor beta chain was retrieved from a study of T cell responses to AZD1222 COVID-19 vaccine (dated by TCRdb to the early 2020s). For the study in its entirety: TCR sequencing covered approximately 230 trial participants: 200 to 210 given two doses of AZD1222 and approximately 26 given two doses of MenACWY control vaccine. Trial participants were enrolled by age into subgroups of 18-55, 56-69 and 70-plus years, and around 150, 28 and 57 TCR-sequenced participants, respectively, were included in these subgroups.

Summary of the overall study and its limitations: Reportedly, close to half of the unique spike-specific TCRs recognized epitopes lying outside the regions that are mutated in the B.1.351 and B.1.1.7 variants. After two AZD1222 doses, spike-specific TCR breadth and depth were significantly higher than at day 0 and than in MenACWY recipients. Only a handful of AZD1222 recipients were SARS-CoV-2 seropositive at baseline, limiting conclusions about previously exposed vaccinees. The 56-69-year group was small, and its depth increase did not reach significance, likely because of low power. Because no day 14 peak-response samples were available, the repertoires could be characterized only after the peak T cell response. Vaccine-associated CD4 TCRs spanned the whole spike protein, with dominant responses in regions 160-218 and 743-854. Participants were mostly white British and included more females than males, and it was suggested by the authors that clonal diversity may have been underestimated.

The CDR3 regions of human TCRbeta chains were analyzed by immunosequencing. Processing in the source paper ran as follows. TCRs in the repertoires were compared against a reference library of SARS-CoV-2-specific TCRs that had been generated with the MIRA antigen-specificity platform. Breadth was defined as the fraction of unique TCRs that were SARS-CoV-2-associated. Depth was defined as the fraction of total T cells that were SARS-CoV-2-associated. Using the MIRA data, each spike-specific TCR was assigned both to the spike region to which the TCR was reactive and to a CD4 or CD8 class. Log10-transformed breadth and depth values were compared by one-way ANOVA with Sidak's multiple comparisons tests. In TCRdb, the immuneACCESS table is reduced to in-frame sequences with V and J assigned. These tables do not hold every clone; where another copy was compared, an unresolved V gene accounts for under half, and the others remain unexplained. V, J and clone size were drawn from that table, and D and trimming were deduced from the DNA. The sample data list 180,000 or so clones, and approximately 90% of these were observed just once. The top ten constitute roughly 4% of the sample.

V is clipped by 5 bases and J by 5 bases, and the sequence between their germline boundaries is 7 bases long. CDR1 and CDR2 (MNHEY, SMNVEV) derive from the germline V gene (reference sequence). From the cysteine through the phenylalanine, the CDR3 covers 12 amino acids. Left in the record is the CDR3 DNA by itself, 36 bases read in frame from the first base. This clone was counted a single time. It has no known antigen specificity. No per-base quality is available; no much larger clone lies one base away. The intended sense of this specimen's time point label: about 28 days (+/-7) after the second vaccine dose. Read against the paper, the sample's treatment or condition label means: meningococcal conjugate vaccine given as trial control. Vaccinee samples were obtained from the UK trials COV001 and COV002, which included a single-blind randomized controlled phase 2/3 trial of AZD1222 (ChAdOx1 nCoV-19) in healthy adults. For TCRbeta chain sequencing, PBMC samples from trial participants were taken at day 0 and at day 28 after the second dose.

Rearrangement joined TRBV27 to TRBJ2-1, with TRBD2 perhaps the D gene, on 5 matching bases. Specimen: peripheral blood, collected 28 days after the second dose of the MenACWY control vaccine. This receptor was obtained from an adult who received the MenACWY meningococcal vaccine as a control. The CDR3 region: CASSHGDNEQFF. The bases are TGTGCCAGCAGTCACGGGGACAATGAGCAGTTCTTC.